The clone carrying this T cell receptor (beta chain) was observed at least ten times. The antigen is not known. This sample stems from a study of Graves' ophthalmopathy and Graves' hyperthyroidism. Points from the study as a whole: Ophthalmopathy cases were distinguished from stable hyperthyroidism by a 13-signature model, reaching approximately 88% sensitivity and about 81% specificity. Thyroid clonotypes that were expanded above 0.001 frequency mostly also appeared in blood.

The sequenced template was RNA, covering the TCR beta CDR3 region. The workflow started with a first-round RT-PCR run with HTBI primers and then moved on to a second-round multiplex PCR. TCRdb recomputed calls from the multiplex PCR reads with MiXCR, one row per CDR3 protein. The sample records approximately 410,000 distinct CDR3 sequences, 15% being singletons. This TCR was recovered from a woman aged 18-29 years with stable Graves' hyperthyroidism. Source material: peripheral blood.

DNA of the CDR3: TGTGCCACGGGTCGGGGGGCTAGCACTGAAGCTTTCTTT. Protein product: CATGRGASTEAFF. This chain uses TRBV19 with TRBJ1-1; possible D gene TRBD1, 6 bases. The CDR3 totals 13 residues. Germline loops: CDR1 LNHDA, CDR2 SQIVND (reference sequence). V lost 10 bases and J 4 bases, leaving 16 bases between the germline ends.